Listed below are T cell receptor beta chains from one sample, sequenced in a study of beta chain features in type 1 diabetes. Libraries were prepared by immunoSEQ multiplex PCR; TCRdb keeps only in-frame clonotypes and omits some of them. The table has 300,000 or so clones, roughly 9% seen once. Sequenced: central memory CD4+ T cells from blood. These receptors originate from a young man with type 1 diabetes. The CDR3 runs from the conserved cysteine through the conserved F or W. A D gene is named only where the DNA matches it firmly. Rows give clone size only sometimes, using once, few, many, or a class for an expanded clone.

>-|-|14|TRBJ1-2|TRBV9
TGTGCCAGCAGCGCAAATGACGCCGTCTATGGCTACACCTTC
CASSANDAVYGYTF
>-|-|14|TRBJ2-3|TRBV12-5
TGTGCTAGTGGTTTGAGGGGGGAGGCAGATACGCAGTATTTT
CASGLRGEADTQYF
>TRBD1|few|16|TRBJ1-1|TRBV6-5
TGTGCCAGCAGTTACGGACAGGGGATAGGGAACACTGAAGCTTTCTTT
CASSYGQGIGNTEAFF
>-|few|12|TRBJ2-7|TRBV18
TGTGCCAGCTCACCACCTAGTCGCGAGCAGTACTTC
CASSPPSREQYF
>TRBD1|-|13|TRBJ1-2|TRBV29-1
TGCAGCGTTGAAGGGGACAGGGGTCGAGGCTACACCTTC
CSVEGDRGRGYTF
>TRBD1|few|18|TRBJ2-5|TRBV23-1
TGCGCCAGCAGTCCGATATGGGGACAGGTGGGAGGTATAGAGACCCAGTACTTC
CASSPIWGQVGGIETQYF
>TRBD1|few|14|TRBJ1-2|TRBV19
TGTGCCAGTAGCAACAGGGGGCGAAACTATGGCTACACCTTC
CASSNRGRNYGYTF
>TRBD2|-|15|TRBJ2-5|TRBV29-1
TGCAGCGTTGCGCCGACTAGCGGGGTACAAGAGACCCAGTACTTC
CSVAPTSGVQETQYF
>-|-|13|TRBJ1-5|TRBV6-5
TGTGCCAGCAGTTACTCGAGAGGGCAGCCCCAGCATTTT
CASSYSRGQPQHF
>-|-|15|TRBJ2-1|TRBV6-5
TGTGCCAGCAGTCTCGACCCAGCCCCTTACAATGAGCAGTTCTTC
CASSLDPAPYNEQFF
>-|-|13|TRBJ1-3|TRBV30
TGTGCCTGGAGTGGGGGGTCTGGAAACACCATATATTTT
CAWSGGSGNTIYF
>TRBD1|many|15|TRBJ1-1|TRBV19
TGTGCCAGTAGTCTCTGGACAGGATTGAACACTGAAGCTTTCTTT
CASSLWTGLNTEAFF
>TRBD2|many|15|TRBJ2-5|TRBV6-6
TGTGCCAGCAGCTCATCTAGGACTAGCGGCGAGACCCAGTACTTC
CASSSSRTSGETQYF
>-|few|13|TRBJ1-2|TRBV25-1
TGTGCCAGCAGTGAGTTGTACACCTATGGCTACACCTTC
CASSELYTYGYTF
>TRBD1|-|18|TRBJ2-3|TRBV4-3
TGCGCCAGCAGCCAAGCAATCTCCACAGGGGTTACGGCAGATACGCAGTATTTT
CASSQAISTGVTADTQYF
>-|-|14|TRBJ1-2|TRBV6-6
TGTGCCAGCAGTCCCACCCAGCTGGGTGGTGGCTACACCTTC
CASSPTQLGGGYTF
>TRBD2|few|15|TRBJ2-5|TRBV19
TGTGCCAGTAGTATGGGGACTAGCGGCCAAGAGACCCAGTACTTC
CASSMGTSGQETQYF
>-|few|15|TRBJ1-5|TRBV28
TGTGCCAGCAGCCCAACCCAGGGGACCAATCAGCCCCAGCATTTT
CASSPTQGTNQPQHF
>-|few|14|TRBJ2-7|TRBV9
TGTGCCAGCAGCGTAGCTCCGACGGGGAAGGAGCAGTACTTC
CASSVAPTGKEQYF
>-|many|16|TRBJ2-3|TRBV19
TGTGCCAGTAGTGCCAGCCACCTCGCCTTCACAGATACGCAGTATTTT
CASSASHLAFTDTQYF
>-|-|16|TRBJ1-5|TRBV27
TGTGCCAGCAGTTTTACGCGGACCTATAGCAATCAGCCCCAGCATTTT
CASSFTRTYSNQPQHF
>TRBD1|-|15|TRBJ2-5|TRBV4-3
TGCGCCAGCAGCCAAGATCGGGGCAGGGGGGAGACCCAGTACTTC
CASSQDRGRGETQYF
>TRBD1|-|16|TRBJ2-2|TRBV5-6
TGTGCCAGCAACAAGGACAGGGGGCGACTCACCGGGGAGCTGTTTTTT
CASNKDRGRLTGELFF
>-|few|11|TRBJ1-4|TRBV29-1
TGCAGCGTGGAGTTTAATGAAAAACTGTTTTTT
CSVEFNEKLFF
>-|many|16|TRBJ1-1|TRBV11-2
TGTGCCAGCAGCCCGCTTGCTGGGGGGCTCAACACTGAAGCTTTCTTT
CASSPLAGGLNTEAFF
>TRBD1|-|17|TRBJ2-7|TRBV7-2
TGTGCCAGCAGCGAACTCTACAGGGGTAAGGGGGACTACGAGCAGTACTTC
CASSELYRGKGDYEQYF
>TRBD1|-|16|TRBJ1-6|TRBV6-1
TGTGCCAGCAGTGGAGAGTACCGACAGGGTTTGTCACCCCTCCACTTT
CASSGEYRQGLSPLHF
>-|many|14|TRBJ2-3|TRBV10-3
TGTGCCATCAGTGAGATGGGCGGCACAGATACGCAGTATTTT
CAISEMGGTDTQYF
>-|once|14|TRBJ1-6|TRBV2
TGTGCCAGCAGAGGACAAGCCTATAATTCACCCCTCCACTTT
CASRGQAYNSPLHF